This TCR beta chain was found in a study of cytomegalovirus exposure and HLA in healthy donors. Regarding the study as a whole: Some public TCRs appeared in many individuals, while most sequences were rare. Cytomegalovirus status was reportedly diagnosed by the classifier with high sensitivity and specificity.

Generated by immunoSEQ multiplex PCR, the TCRdb table keeps only in-frame clones and is missing some. The sample includes approximately 120,000 clones, around nine tenths of them seen just once. Details on this clone: Antigen specificity is unknown.

It was the roughly 110-subject validation cohort, separate from the approximately 620-subject first cohort, to which the donors belonged. The CDR3 is made up of 14 amino acids. Trimming removed 0 bases from V and 7 bases from J, with 12 bases in between. Germline lookup yields CDR1 SGHAT and CDR2 FQNNGV. This sequence was found in a woman under 30 in good health and CMV-seronegative. V and J are TRBV11-2 and TRBJ1-2; tentatively, D is TRBD1 (5 bases). Sequencing used PBMCs. The CDR3 sequence: CASSLEDGARGYTF. CDR3 sequence (DNA): TGTGCCAGCAGCTTAGAAGATGGGGCGCGTGGCTACACCTTC.